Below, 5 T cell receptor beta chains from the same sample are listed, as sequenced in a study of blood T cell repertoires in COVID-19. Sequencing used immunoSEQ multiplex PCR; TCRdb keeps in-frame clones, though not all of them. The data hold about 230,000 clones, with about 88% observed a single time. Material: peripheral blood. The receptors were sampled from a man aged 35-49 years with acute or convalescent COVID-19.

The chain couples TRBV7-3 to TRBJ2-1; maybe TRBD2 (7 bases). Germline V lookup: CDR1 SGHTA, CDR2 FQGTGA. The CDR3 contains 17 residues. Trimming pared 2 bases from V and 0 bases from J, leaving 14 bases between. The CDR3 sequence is CASSLSGGGPSYNEQFF. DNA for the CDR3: TGTGCCAGCAGCTTATCTGGCGGGGGCCCCTCCTACAATGAGCAGTTCTTC.

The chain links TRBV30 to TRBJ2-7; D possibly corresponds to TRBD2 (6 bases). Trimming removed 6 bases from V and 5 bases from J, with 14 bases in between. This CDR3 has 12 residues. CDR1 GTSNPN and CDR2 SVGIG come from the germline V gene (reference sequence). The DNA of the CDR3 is TGTGCCTGCTGGGACGGCGGGAACGAGCAGTACTTC. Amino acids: CACWDGGNEQYF.

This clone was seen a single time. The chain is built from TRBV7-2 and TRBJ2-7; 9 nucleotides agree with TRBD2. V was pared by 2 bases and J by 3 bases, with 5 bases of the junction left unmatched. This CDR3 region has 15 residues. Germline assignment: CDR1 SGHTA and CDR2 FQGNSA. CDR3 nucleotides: TGTGCCAGCAGCTTAAATGCGGGGGGGCTCTACGAGCAGTACTTC. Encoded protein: CASSLNAGGLYEQYF.

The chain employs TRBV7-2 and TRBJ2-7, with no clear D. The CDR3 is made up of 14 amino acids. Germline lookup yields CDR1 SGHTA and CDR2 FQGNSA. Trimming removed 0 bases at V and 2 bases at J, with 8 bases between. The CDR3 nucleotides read TGTGCCAGCAGCTTAGCGCGATCGCCCTACGAGCAGTACTTC. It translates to CASSLARSPYEQYF.

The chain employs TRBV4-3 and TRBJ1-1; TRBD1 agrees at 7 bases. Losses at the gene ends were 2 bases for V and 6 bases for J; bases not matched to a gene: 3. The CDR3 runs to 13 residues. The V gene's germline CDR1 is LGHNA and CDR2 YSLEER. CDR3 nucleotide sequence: TGCGCCAGCAGCCAACAGGGGGTCTCTGAAGCTTTCTTT. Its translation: CASSQQGVSEAFF.